This T cell receptor (beta chain) comes out of a study of CD4+ T cells in melanoma. The CDR3 is 13 residues long. Per the germline V gene, CDR1 is ENHRY and CDR2 is SYGVKD. Trimming left V 3 bases short and J 4 bases short, with 6 bases between. As to this clone: Within the sample, other DNA sequences also encode this same CDR3.

Method: immunoSEQ multiplex PCR; TCRdb's copy keeps in-frame clones and lacks some. This table has about 20,000 clones, about three quarters appearing once. The origin of this receptor is a human donor with melanoma. V gene TRBV10-3 combines with J gene TRBJ1-4; D is unclear. CDR3 coding DNA: TGTGCCATCAGTGATAGGGATAATGAAAAACTGTTTTTT. Translating it yields CAISDRDNEKLFF.